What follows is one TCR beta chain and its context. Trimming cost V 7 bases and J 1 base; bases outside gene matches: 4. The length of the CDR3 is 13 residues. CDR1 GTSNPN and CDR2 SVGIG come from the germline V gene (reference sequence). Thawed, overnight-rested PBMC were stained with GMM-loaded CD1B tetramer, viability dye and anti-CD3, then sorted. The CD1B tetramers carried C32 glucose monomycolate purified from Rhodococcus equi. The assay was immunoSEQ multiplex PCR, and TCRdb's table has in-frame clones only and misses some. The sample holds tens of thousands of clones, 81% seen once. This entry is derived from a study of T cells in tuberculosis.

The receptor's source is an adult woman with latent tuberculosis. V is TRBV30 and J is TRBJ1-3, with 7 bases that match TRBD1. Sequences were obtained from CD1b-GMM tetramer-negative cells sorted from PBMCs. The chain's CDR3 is CASDRASGNTIYF. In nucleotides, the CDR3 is TGTGCCTCCGACAGGGCTTCTGGAAACACCATATATTTT.